This T cell receptor (beta chain) was profiled in a study of shared clonotypes between healthy human individuals. Note on this clone: What it binds is unknown.

CDR3 size: 16 residues. V was cut by 5 bases and J by 3 bases, with 17 bases left in between. Per the germline V gene, CDR1 is MGHDK and CDR2 is SYGVNS. Libraries were prepared by immunoSEQ multiplex PCR; TCRdb keeps only in-frame clonotypes and omits some of them. The data show roughly 700,000 clones, with roughly 70% seen just once and roughly 1.7% held by the top ten. Findings and limits, study-wide: Among non-shared clonotypes, generation probabilities were lower than among those shared by all four donors.

The sequence came from a woman aged 30 to 39 in good health. This chain connects TRBV25-1 to TRBJ2-1; D may match TRBD1 or TRBD2 (5 bases each). The source material was memory CD4+ T cells sorted from blood. The subset denotes: CD45RA-negative fraction. The CDR3 bases are TGTGCCAGCAGTAAGGGGATGGACTCCAGCTACAATGAGCAGTTCTTC. The encoded protein is CASSKGMDSSYNEQFF.